The sequence of this T cell receptor (beta chain) was determined in a study of T cells in Graves' hyperthyroidism and ophthalmopathy. Study-wide points: The model anticipated ophthalmopathy a median around 6 months pre-onset.

The V end lost 2 bases, the J end lost 1 base, and 5 bases lay between the germline ends. Germline CDR1 and CDR2: SNHLY and FYNNEI. The length of the CDR3 is 13 residues. The investigators amplified TCR beta CDR3 regions from RNA transcripts. HTBI primers were the set used in a first-round RT-PCR of the TCR CDR3. TCRdb re-called the multiplex PCR reads through MiXCR, storing one row per CDR3 protein. Found here are around 430,000 distinct CDR3 sequences, about 15% of them singletons; the top ten hold 32%. In patients aged 18 to 65, hyperthyroidism was newly diagnosed, with duration under 2 months. Many counts were recorded for this clonotype. Antigen: not known.

This rearrangement joins TRBV2 to TRBJ1-1; the D is unclear. The sample consisted of blood. The sequence was collected from a woman between 25 and 40 years old with Graves' hyperthyroidism. The CDR3 spells CASSEMRNTEAFF. The CDR3 DNA sequence: TGTGCCAGCAGTGAAATGAGGAACACTGAAGCTTTCTTT. The variable domain in full, with the rest retrieved from reference TRBV2 and TRBJ1-1, is EPEVTQTPSHQVTQMGQEVILRCVPISNHLYFYWYRQILGQKVEFLVSFYNNEISEKSEIFDDQFSVERPDGSNFTLKIRSTKLEDSAMYFCASSEMRNTEAFFGQGTRLTVV.